Here is one TCR beta chain with its context. Its antigen remains unidentified. As handled by the study authors: The authors used CDR3 differences across clinicopathological groups to build a distant-metastasis classifier for papillary thyroid cancer. TCRdb re-clonotyped the PCR reads through MiXCR. These V and J calls derive from TCRdb rather than the authors' analysis. The sample shows 35,000 to 50,000 clones, around a sixth of them seen only once. The sample belongs to a study of metastatic and nonmetastatic thyroid tumors. As for the study in general: From malignant and benign thyroid patients, repertoires in blood and in tumor or nodule tissue were compared.

Points from the study as a whole: Malignant thyroid tumors reportedly exceeded benign nodules significantly in TCR beta diversity, with the difference appearing in blood and tumor.

The CDR3 is 14 residues long. V lost 7 bases and J 9 bases, leaving 19 bases between the germline ends. The germline V gene encodes CDR1 LGHDT and CDR2 YNNKEL (reference sequence). Among the patients, none had received any treatment before thyroid surgery. This TCR was sampled from a female donor with papillary thyroid cancer or a benign thyroid nodule (not recorded which). Some clones in this sample may be carry-over from other donors' samples. The specimen was tumor tissue. The rearrangement uses TRBV3-1 and TRBJ1-5; D ambiguous. CDR3 bases: TGTGCCAGCATCCTAGGTAGTGCTCCTTCGCCCCAGCATTTT. Amino acid sequence: CASILGSAPSPQHF. The full variable domain, its missing parts supplied by reference TRBV3-1 and TRBJ1-5, is DTAVSQTPKYLVTQMGNDKSIKCEQNLGHDTMYWYKQDSKKFLKIMFSYNNKELIINETVPNRFSPKSPDKAHLNLHINSLELGDSAVYFCASILGSAPSPQHFGDGTRLSIL.